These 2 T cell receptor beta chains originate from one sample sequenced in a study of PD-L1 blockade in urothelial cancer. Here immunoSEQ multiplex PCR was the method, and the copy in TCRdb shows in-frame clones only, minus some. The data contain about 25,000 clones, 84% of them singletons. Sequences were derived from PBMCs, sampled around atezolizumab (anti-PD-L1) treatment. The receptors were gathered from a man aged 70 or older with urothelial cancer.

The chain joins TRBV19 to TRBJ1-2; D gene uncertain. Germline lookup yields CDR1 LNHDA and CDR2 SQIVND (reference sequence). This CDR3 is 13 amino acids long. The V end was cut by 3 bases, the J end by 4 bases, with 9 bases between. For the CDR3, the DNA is TGTGCCAGTAGTATTGGGAGGTTCTATGGCTACACCTTC. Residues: CASSIGRFYGYTF.

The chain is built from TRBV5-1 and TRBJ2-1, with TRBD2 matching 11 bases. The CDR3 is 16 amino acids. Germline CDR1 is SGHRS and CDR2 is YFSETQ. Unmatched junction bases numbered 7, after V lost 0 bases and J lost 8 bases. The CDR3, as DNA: TGCGCCAGCAGCTTGGATCTAGCGGGAGGTTTAGATGAGCAGTTCTTC. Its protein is CASSLDLAGGLDEQFF.